The 17 T cell receptor beta chains below all came from one sample that was sequenced in a study of T cell repertoires and Cas9 in healthy adults. TCRdb's copy holds only in-frame clones and misses some; the assay was immunoSEQ multiplex PCR. This sample has approximately 23,000 clones, with less than 95% found just once. Material: CD4+ effector T cells (CD127+, CD25-, CD137-, CD154-) from PBMCs; culture status not recorded. Source of these receptors: a human donor in good health.

This chain links TRBV6-5 with TRBJ1-6; D is undetermined. CDR1 is MNHEY, CDR2 SVGAGI, per germline. V was trimmed by 2 bases and J by 6 bases, leaving 2 bases between them. This CDR3 spans 12 amino acids. CDR3 bases: TGTGCCAGCAGTTACCCTAATTCACCCCTCCACTTT. Protein product: CASSYPNSPLHF.

A remark on this clone: Since the CDR3 does not end with the conserved phenylalanine or tryptophan, this likely comes from a read error. This CDR3 is also generated by other DNA sequences in the sample. The gene calls are TRBV6-5 and TRBJ2-7; 9 bases fit TRBD1. This CDR3 comprises 14 residues. Germline CDR1 reads MNHEY; CDR2 reads SVGAGI. The CDR3 is CASSYSGTGYEQYL. The CDR3 nucleotides read TGCGCCAGCAGTTACTCGGGGACAGGGTACGAGCAGTACCTC.

The V gene is TRBV5-8, the J gene TRBJ2-1; 9 positions agree with TRBD1. Germline CDR1 reads SGHTS; CDR2 reads YDEGEE. V dropped 6 bases and J dropped 8; count of bases not matched to a gene: 6. The length of the CDR3 is 13 residues. This CDR3 is CASNLQGAYEQFF. CDR3 nucleotides: TGTGCCAGCAACCTACAGGGGGCCTATGAGCAGTTCTTC.

J is TRBJ1-2 and V is TRBV27; D might be TRBD1 (5 bases). Germline V gives CDR1 MNHEY, CDR2 SMNVEV (reference sequence). V shed 6 bases and J shed 4 bases, with 9 bases lying between them. CDR3 size: 12 residues. The CDR3 spells CASRKGSYGYTF. Written as DNA, the CDR3 is TGTGCCAGCAGAAAGGGGTCCTATGGCTACACCTTC.

The chain combines TRBV27 with TRBJ1-2; D may be TRBD1 (5 bases). CDR1 and CDR2 from the germline V gene are MNHEY and SMNVEV (reference sequence). The CDR3 spans 16 residues. Trimming removed 7 bases from V and 6 bases from J, with 24 bases in between. CDR3 sequence reads: CASTLARPAGGNGYTF. In DNA form, the CDR3 reads TGTGCCAGCACCCTCGCCAGACCCGCGGGGGGGAATGGCTACACCTTC.

This chain connects TRBV7-9 to TRBJ1-4; a possible D gene is TRBD1 (5 bases). V was clipped by 5 bases and J by 4 bases, with 14 bases between them. CDR1 and CDR2 from the germline V gene are SEHNR and FQNEAQ (reference sequence). The CDR3 consists of 15 residues. The CDR3 coding sequence is TGTGCCAGCAGCCAAGTGGGGACCTTTAATGAAAAACTGTTTTTT. This gives the protein CASSQVGTFNEKLFF. Full variable domain (rest looked up from reference TRBV7-9 and TRBJ1-4): DTGVSQNPRHKITKRGQNVTFRCDPISEHNRLYWYRQTLGQGPEFLTYFQNEAQLEKSRLLSDRFSAERPKGSFSTLEIQRTEQGDSAMYLCASSQVGTFNEKLFFGSGTQLSVL.

The chain links TRBV30 to TRBJ2-1, with TRBD2 matching 12 bases. The CDR3 has 17 residues. Losses at the gene ends were 2 bases for V and 2 bases for J; bases not matched to a gene: 7. Germline-derived CDR1 and CDR2 are GTSNPN and SVGIG (reference sequence). The CDR3 protein is CAWSRGLAGSTYNEQFF. The CDR3 nucleotides are TGTGCCTGGAGTCGGGGACTAGCGGGCTCCACCTACAATGAGCAGTTCTTC.

The rearrangement uses TRBV5-1 and TRBJ2-7; tentative D call: TRBD2 (6 bases). CDR1 is SGHRS, CDR2 YFSETQ, per germline. The CDR3 totals 14 residues. V was shortened by 4 bases and J by 6 bases, with 17 bases between the two germline ends. Written as DNA, the CDR3 is TGCGCCAGCAGCCCCCCCGGGACTGGAGCCGAGCAGTACTTC. Protein sequence: CASSPPGTGAEQYF.

The chain uses TRBV25-1 and TRBJ1-6; D is possibly TRBD1 (5 bases). This CDR3 is 14 amino acids long. In germline, CDR1 is MGHDK, CDR2 SYGVNS. With 1 base removed from V and 10 bases from J, the gap between germline ends came to 11 bases. The CDR3 is CASSESGSHSPLHF. For the CDR3, the DNA is TGTGCCAGCAGTGAATCAGGGAGCCACTCACCCCTCCACTTT.

The V call is TRBV7-8, the J call TRBJ1-3; D gene uncertain. The CDR3 has 15 amino acids. V shed 1 base and J shed 0 bases, with 7 bases lying between them. The germline CDR1 and CDR2 sequences are SGHVS and FQNEAQ. This CDR3 reads CASSLVLGSGNTIYF. The CDR3 DNA reads TGTGCCAGCAGCTTAGTCCTGGGCTCTGGAAACACCATATATTTT.

The V call is TRBV15, the J call TRBJ2-1; 13 positions agree with TRBD2. The CDR3 has 17 residues. CDR1 and CDR2 from the germline V gene are LNHNV and YYDKDF (reference sequence). Trimming cost V 0 bases and J 6 bases; bases outside gene matches: 5. The CDR3: CATSRELGLAGSNEQFF. CDR3 DNA: TGTGCCACCAGCAGAGAGTTGGGACTAGCGGGGAGCAATGAGCAGTTCTTC.

The gene calls are TRBV11-3 and TRBJ1-3; D is uncertain. Germline CDR1 SGHNT, CDR2 YENEEA. The CDR3 is 15 amino acids. V lost 5 bases to trimming and J lost 1 base, with 12 bases between them. CDR3 coding DNA: TGTGCCAGCAGCCTAGCATACGGGTCTGGAAACACCATATATTTT. Its translation is CASSLAYGSGNTIYF.

V and J are TRBV7-9 and TRBJ2-7; D is ambiguous. Trimming shortened V by 6 bases and J by 2 bases, and 8 bases separated the two germline ends. Per germline, CDR1 SEHNR and CDR2 FQNEAQ (reference sequence). The CDR3 sequence is 12 residues long. The CDR3 here is CASSFSAYEQYF. The CDR3 DNA is TGTGCCAGCAGTTTTTCTGCCTACGAGCAGTACTTC. The full variable domain, with the rest looked up from reference TRBV7-9 and TRBJ2-7, is DTGVSQNPRHKITKRGQNVTFRCDPISEHNRLYWYRQTLGQGPEFLTYFQNEAQLEKSRLLSDRFSAERPKGSFSTLEIQRTEQGDSAMYLCASSFSAYEQYFGPGTRLTVT.

The chain couples TRBV18 to TRBJ2-5, with 10 nucleotides matching TRBD2. CDR1 is KGHSH, CDR2 LQKENI, per germline. The CDR3 contains 13 residues. Unmatched junction bases numbered 5, after V lost 6 bases and J lost 7 bases. CDR3 sequence: CASSLAGEATQYF. The CDR3, as DNA: TGTGCCAGCTCTCTAGCGGGAGAGGCGACCCAGTACTTC. Full variable domain (remainder filled in from reference TRBV18 and TRBJ2-5): NAGVMQNPRHLVRRRGQEARLRCSPMKGHSHVYWYRQLPEEGLKFMVYLQKENIIDESGMPKERFSAEFPKEGPSILRIQQVVRGDSAAYFCASSLAGEATQYFGPGTRLLVL.

The rearrangement links TRBV7-9 to TRBJ1-4; possibly TRBD1 for D (6 bases). Germline V gene data show CDR1 as SEHNR and CDR2 as FQNEAQ (reference sequence). V was cut by 6 bases and J by 6 bases, with 14 bases left in between. This CDR3 region has 14 residues. The CDR3 region has the DNA TGTGCCAGCAGTTATGGACAGTCTGATGAAAAACTGTTTTTT. Translating gives CASSYGQSDEKLFF.

This clone was detected only a few times. The chain uses TRBV5-1 and TRBJ1-4, with D unclear. V was pared by 8 bases and J by 8 bases, with 10 bases between. This CDR3 comprises 11 residues. Per the germline V gene, CDR1 is SGHRS and CDR2 is YFSETQ. CDR3 DNA: TGCGCCAGAGTTAATCGAGAAAAACTGTTTTTT. As protein: CARVNREKLFF.

As concerns this clone: Germline is not matched at one junction end, which may reflect a read error. The CDR3 nucleotides are TGTGCCAGTAGCTTATTGCATGGGGCCGGGGAGCTGTTTTTT. Translation: CASSLLHGAGELFF. The chain is built from TRBV7-3 and TRBJ2-2; D not resolved. This CDR3 spans 14 amino acids. CDR1 is SGHTA, CDR2 FQGTGA, per germline. Full variable domain (outside the CDR3, taken from reference TRBV7-3 and TRBJ2-2): GAGVSQTPSNKVTEKGKYVELRCDPISGHTALYWYRQSLGQGPEFLIYFQGTGAADDSGLPNDRFFAVRPEGSVSTLKIQRTERGDSAVYLCASSLLHGAGELFFGEGSRLTVL.